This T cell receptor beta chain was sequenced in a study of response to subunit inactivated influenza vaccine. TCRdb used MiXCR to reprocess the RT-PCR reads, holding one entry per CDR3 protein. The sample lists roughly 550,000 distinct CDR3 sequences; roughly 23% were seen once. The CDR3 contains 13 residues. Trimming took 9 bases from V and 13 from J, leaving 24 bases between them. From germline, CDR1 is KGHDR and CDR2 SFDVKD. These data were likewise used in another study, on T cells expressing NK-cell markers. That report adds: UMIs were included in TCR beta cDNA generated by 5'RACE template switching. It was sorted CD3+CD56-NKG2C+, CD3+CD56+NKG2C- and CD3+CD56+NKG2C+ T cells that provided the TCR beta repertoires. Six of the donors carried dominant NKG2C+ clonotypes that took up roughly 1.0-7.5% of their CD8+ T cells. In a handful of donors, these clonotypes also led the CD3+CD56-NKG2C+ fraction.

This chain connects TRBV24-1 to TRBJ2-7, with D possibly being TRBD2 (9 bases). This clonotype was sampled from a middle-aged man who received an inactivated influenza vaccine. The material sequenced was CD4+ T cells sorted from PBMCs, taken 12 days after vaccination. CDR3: CATERGAGTGVYF. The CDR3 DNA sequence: TGTGCCACCGAGCGGGGGGCTGGGACAGGAGTTTACTTC.